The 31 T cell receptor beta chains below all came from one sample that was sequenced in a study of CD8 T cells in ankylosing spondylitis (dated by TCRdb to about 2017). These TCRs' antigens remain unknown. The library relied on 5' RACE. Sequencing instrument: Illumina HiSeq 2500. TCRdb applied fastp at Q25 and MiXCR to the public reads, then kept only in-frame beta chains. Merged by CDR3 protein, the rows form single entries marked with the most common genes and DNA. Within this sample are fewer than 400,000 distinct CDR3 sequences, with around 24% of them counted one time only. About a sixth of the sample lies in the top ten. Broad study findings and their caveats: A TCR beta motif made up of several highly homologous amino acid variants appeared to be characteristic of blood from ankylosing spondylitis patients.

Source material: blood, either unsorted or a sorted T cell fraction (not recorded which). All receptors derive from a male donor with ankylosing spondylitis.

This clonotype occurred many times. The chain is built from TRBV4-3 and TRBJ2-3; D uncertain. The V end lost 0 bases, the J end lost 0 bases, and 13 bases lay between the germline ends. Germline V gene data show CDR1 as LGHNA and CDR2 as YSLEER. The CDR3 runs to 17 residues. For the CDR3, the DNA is TGCGCCAGCAGCCAAGAACCGAATCGTCTTAGCACAGATACGCAGTATTTT. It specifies CASSQEPNRLSTDTQYF.

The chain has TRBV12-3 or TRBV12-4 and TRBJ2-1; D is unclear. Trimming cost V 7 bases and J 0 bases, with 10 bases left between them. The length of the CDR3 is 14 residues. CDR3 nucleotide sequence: TGTGCCAGCAATAAGGGTGGCTCCTACAATGAGCAGTTCTTC. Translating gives CASNKGGSYNEQFF.

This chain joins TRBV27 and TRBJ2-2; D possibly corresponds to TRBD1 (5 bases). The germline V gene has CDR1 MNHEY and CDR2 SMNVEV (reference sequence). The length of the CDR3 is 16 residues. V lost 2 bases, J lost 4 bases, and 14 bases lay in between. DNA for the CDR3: TGTGCCAGCAGTTTAAATCAGGGTGGTTTCACCGGGGAGCTGTTTTTT. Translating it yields CASSLNQGGFTGELFF.

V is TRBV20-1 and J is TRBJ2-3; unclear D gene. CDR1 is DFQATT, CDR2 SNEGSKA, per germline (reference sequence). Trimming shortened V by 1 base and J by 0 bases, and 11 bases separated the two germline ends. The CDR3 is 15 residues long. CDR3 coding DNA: TGCAGTGCTAGAGCAGGCTTCTATAGCACAGATACGCAGTATTTT. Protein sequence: CSARAGFYSTDTQYF.

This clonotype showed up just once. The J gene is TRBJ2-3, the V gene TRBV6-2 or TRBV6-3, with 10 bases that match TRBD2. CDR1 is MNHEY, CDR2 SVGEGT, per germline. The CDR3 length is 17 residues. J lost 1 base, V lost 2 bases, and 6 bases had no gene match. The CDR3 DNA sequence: TGTGCCAGCAGTTACGGCCTAGCGGGAGATGGCACAGATACGCAGTATTTT. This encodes CASSYGLAGDGTDTQYF.

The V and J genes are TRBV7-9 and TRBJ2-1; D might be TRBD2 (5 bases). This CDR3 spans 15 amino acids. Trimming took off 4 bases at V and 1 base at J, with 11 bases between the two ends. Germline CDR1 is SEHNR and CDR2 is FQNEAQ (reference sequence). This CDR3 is CASSSQAVSYNEQFF. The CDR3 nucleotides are TGTGCCAGCAGCTCGCAAGCGGTGTCCTACAATGAGCAGTTCTTC. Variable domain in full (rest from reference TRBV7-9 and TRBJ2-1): DTGVSQNPRHKITKRGQNVTFRCDPISEHNRLYWYRQTLGQGPEFLTYFQNEAQLEKSRLLSDRFSAERPKGSFSTLEIQRTEQGDSAMYLCASSSQAVSYNEQFFGPGTRLTVL.

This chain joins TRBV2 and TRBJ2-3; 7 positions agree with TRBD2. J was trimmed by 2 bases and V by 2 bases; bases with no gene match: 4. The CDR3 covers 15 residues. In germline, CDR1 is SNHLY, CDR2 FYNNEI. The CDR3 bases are TGTGCCAGCAGTGAAATGGCGGGAGTCACAGATACGCAGTATTTT. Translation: CASSEMAGVTDTQYF.

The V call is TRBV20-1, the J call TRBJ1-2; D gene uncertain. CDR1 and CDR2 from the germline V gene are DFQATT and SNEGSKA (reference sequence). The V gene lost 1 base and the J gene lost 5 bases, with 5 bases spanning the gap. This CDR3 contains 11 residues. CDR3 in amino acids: CSARGSYGYTF. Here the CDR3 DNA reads TGCAGTGCTAGAGGAAGTTATGGCTACACCTTC.

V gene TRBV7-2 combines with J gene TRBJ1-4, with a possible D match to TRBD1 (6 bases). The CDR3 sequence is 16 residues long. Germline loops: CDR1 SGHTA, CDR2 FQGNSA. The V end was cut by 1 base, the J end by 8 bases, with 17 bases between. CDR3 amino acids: CASSLVKGGSSEKLFF. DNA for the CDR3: TGTGCCAGCAGCTTAGTGAAGGGGGGTTCGAGCGAAAAACTGTTTTTT.

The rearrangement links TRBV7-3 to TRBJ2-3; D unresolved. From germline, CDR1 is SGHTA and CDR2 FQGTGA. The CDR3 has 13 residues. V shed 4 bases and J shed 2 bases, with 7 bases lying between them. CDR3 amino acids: CASSSQNTDTQYF. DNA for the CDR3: TGTGCCAGCAGCTCACAGAACACAGATACGCAGTATTTT.

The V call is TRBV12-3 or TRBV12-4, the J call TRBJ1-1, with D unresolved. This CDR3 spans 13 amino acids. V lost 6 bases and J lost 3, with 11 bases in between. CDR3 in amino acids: CASSRRRDTEAFF. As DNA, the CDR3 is TGTGCCAGCAGCCGGAGGAGGGACACTGAAGCTTTCTTT.

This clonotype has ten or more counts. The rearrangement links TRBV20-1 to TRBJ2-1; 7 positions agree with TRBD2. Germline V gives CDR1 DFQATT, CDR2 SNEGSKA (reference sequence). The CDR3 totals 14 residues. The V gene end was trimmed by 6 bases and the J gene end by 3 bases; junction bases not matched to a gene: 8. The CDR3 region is CSAEVPSGYNEQFF. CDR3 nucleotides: TGCAGTGCCGAGGTTCCTAGCGGCTACAATGAGCAGTTCTTC.

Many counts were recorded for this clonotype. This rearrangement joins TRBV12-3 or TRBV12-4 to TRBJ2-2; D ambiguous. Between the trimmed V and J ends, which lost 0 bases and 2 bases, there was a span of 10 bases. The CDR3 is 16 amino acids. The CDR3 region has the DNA TGTGCCAGCAGTTTAGCGCGGCGTGCTAACACCGGGGAGCTGTTTTTT. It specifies CASSLARRANTGELFF.

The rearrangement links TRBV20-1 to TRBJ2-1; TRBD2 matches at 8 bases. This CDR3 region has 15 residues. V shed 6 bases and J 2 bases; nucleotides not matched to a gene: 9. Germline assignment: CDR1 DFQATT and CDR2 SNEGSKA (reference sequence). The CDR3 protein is CSAPVVAGTYNEQFF. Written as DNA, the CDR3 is TGCAGTGCCCCAGTAGTAGCGGGAACCTACAATGAGCAGTTCTTC.

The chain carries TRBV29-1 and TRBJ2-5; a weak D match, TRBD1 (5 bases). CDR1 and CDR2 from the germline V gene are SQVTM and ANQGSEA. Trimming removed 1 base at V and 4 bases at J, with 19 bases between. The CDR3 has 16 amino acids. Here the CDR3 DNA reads TGCAGCGTTGAAGGGAGCCGCAGATCTAGGGGAGAGACCCAGTACTTC. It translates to CSVEGSRRSRGETQYF.

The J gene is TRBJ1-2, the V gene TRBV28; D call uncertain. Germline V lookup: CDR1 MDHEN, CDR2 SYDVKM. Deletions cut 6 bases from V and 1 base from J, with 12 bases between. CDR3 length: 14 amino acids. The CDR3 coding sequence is TGTGCCAGCAGGGTTTCGCGGGGTAACTATGGCTACACCTTC. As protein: CASRVSRGNYGYTF.

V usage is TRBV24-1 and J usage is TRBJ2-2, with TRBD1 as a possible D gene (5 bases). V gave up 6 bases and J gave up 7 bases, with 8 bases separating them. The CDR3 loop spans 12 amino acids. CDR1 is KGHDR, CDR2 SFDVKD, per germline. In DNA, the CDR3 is TGTGCCACCAGTCAGGGATTCGGGGAGCTGTTTTTT. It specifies CATSQGFGELFF.

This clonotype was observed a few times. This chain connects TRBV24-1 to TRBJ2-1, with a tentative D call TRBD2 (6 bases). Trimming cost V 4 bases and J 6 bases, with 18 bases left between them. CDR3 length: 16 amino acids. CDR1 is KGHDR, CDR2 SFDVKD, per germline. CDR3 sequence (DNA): TGTGCCACCAGTGAGTCTGGGGGGTCCTTTTCCAATGAGCAGTTCTTC. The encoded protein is CATSESGGSFSNEQFF.

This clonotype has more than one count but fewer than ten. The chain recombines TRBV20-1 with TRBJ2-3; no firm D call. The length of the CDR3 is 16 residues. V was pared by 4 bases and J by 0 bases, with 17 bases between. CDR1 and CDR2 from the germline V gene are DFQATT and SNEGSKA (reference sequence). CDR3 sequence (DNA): TGCAGTGCTAAACCAAAGACTCGTAGAAGCACAGATACGCAGTATTTT. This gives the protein CSAKPKTRRSTDTQYF.

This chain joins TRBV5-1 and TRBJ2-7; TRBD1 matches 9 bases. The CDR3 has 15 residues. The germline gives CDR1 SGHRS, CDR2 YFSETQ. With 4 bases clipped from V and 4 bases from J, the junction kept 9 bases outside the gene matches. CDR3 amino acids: CASSPWGTGFYEQYF. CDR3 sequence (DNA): TGCGCCAGCAGCCCTTGGGGGACAGGGTTTTACGAGCAGTACTTC.

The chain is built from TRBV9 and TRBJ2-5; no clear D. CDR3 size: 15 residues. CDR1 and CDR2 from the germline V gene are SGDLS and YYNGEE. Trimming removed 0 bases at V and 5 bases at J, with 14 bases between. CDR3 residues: CASSVGVGYEETQYF. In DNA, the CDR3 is TGTGCCAGCAGCGTAGGTGTGGGTTACGAGGAGACCCAGTACTTC.

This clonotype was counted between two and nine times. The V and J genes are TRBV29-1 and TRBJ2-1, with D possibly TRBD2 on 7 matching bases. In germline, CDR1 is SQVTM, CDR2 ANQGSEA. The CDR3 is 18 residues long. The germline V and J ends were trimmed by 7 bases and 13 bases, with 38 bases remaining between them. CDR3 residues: CSAVPGVVQGVRGGVQFF. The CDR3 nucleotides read TGCAGCGCCGTACCGGGTGTCGTACAGGGCGTGAGAGGGGGGGTACAGTTCTTC.

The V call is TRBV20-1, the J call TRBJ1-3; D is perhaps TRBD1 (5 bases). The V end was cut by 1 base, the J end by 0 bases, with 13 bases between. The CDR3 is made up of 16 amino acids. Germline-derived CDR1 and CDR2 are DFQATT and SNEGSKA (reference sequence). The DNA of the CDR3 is TGCAGTGCTAGAGCCGCGGGACCGAACTCTGGAAACACCATATATTTT. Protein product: CSARAAGPNSGNTIYF.

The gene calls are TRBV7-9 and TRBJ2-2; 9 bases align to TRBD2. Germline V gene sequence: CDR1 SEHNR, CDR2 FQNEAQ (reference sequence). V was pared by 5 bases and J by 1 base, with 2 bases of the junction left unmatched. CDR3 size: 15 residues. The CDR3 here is CASSRLAENTGELFF. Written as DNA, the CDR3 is TGTGCCAGCAGCCGACTAGCGGAGAACACCGGGGAGCTGTTTTTT.

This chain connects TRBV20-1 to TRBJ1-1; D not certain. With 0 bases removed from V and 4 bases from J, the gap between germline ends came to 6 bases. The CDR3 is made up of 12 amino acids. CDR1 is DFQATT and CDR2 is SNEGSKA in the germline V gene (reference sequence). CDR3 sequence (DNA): TGCAGTGCTAGAGATCAATTCACTGAAGCTTTCTTT. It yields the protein CSARDQFTEAFF.

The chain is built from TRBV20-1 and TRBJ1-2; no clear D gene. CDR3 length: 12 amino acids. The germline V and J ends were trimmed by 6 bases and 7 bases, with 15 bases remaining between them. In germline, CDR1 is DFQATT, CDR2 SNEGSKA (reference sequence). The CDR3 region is CSASKRTGGYTF. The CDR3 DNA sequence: TGCAGTGCCTCCAAAAGGACCGGTGGCTACACCTTC.

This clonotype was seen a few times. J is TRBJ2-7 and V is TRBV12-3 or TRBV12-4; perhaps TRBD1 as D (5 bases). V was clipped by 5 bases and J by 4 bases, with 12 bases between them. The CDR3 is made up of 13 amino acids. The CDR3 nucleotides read TGTGCCAGCAGTACAGGCTCACGTTACGAGCAGTACTTC. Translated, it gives CASSTGSRYEQYF.

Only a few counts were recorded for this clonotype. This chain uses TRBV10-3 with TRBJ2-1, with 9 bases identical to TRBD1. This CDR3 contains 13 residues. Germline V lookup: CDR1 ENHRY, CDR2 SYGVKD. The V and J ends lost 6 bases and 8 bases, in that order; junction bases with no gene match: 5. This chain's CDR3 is CAIRGQGTDEQFF. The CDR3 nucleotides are TGTGCCATCAGGGGACAGGGAACGGATGAGCAGTTCTTC.

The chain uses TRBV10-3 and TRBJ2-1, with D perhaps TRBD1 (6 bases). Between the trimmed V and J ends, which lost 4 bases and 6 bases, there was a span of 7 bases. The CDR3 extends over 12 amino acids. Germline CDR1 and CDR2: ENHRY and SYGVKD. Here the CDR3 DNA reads TGTGCCATCAGTGGACAGGTCAATGAGCAGTTCTTC. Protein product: CAISGQVNEQFF.

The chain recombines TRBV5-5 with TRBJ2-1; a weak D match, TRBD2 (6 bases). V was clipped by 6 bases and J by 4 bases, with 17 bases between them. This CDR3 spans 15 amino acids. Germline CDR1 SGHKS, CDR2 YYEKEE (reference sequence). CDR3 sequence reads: CASTFSSGGYNEQFF. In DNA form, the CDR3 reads TGTGCCAGCACCTTTAGTAGCGGAGGATACAATGAGCAGTTCTTC.

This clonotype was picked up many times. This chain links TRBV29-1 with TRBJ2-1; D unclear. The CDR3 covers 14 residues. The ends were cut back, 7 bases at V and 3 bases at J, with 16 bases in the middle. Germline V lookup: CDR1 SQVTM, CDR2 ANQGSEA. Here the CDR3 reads CSASREALYNEQFF. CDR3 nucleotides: TGCAGCGCCTCAAGAGAGGCCCTCTACAATGAGCAGTTCTTC.